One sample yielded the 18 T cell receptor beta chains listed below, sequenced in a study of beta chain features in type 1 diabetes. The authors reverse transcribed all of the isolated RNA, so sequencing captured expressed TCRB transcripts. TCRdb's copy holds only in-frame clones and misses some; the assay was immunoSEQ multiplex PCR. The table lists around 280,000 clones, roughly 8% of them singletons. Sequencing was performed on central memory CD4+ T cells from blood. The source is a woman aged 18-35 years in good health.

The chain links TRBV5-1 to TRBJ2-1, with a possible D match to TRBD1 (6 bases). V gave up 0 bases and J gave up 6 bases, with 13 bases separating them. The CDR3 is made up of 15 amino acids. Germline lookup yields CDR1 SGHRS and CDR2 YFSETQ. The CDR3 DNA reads TGCGCCAGCAGCTTGGGTGCGGACAGACTCAATGAGCAGTTCTTC. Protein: CASSLGADRLNEQFF.

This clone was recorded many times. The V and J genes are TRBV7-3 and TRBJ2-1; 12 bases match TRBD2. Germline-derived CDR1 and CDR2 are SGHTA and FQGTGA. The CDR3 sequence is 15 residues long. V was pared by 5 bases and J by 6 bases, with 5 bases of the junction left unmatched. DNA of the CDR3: TGTGCCAGCAGCCCTAGCGGGGGGGCCCTCAATGAGCAGTTCTTC. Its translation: CASSPSGGALNEQFF. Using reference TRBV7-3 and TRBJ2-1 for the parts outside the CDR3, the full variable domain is GAGVSQTPSNKVTEKGKYVELRCDPISGHTALYWYRQSLGQGPEFLIYFQGTGAADDSGLPNDRFFAVRPEGSVSTLKIQRTERGDSAVYLCASSPSGGALNEQFFGPGTRLTVL.

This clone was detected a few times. CDR3 loop: CATSSQGRIINEQFF. The CDR3 coding sequence is TGTGCCACCAGCAGTCAGGGGAGGATTATCAATGAGCAGTTCTTC. The chain uses TRBV15 and TRBJ2-1; the D gene could be TRBD1 or TRBD2 (6 bases each). Germline V CDR1 and CDR2: LNHNV, YYDKDF (reference sequence). This CDR3 has 15 amino acids. V lost 3 bases, J lost 6 bases, and 15 bases lay in between.

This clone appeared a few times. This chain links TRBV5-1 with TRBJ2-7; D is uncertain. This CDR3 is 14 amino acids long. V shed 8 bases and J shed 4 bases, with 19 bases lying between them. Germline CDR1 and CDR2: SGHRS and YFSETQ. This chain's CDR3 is CASSKEAGPYEQYF. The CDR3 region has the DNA TGCGCCAGTTCCAAAGAGGCCGGACCGTACGAGCAGTACTTC.

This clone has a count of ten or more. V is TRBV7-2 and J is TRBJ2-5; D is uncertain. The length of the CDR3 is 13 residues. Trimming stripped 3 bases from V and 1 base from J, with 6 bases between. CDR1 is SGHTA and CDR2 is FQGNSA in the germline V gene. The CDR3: CASSFNAQETQYF. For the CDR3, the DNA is TGTGCCAGCAGCTTCAACGCCCAAGAGACCCAGTACTTC. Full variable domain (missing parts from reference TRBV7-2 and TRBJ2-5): GAGVSQSPSNKVTEKGKDVELRCDPISGHTALYWYRQSLGQGLEFLIYFQGNSAPDKSGLPSDRFSAERTGGSVSTLTIQRTQQEDSAVYLCASSFNAQETQYFGPGTRLLVL.

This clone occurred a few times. CDR3 sequence: CASSRGRVPPSGANVLTF. In DNA form, the CDR3 reads TGTGCCAGCAGCCGAGGCAGGGTCCCCCCATCTGGGGCCAACGTCCTGACTTTC. The genes are TRBV7-8 and TRBJ2-6; possibly TRBD1 for D (5 bases). Trimming took off 5 bases at V and 1 base at J, with 18 bases between the two ends. This CDR3 has 18 amino acids. CDR1 and CDR2 from the germline V gene are SGHVS and FQNEAQ.

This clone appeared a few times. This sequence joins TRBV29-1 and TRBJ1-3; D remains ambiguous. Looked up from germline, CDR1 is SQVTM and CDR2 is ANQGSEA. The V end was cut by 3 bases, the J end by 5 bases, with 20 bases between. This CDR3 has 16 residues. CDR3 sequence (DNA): TGCAGCGTTGAGGGCCGTACGGTCGACGGCCGAAACACCATATATTTT. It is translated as CSVEGRTVDGRNTIYF.

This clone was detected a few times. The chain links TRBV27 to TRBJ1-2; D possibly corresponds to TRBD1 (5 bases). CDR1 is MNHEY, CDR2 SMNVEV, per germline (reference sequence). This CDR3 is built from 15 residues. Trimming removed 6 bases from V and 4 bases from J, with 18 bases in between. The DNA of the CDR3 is TGTGCCAGCAGCGACACCGGGACTAGGGCCTATGGCTACACCTTC. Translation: CASSDTGTRAYGYTF.

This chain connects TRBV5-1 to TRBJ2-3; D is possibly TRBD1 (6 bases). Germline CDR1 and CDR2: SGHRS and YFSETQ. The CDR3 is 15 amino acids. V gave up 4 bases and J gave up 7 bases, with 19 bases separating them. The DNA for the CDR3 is TGCGCCAGCAGCCACTGGACAGCTAAACCCAATACGCAGTATTTT. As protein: CASSHWTAKPNTQYF.

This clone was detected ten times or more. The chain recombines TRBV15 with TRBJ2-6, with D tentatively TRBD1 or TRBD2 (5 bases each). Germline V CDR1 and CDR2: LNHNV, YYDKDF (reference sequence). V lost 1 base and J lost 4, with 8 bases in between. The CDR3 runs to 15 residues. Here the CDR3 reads CATSRVGAGANVLTF. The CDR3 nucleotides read TGTGCCACCAGCAGAGTCGGGGCGGGGGCCAACGTCCTGACTTTC.

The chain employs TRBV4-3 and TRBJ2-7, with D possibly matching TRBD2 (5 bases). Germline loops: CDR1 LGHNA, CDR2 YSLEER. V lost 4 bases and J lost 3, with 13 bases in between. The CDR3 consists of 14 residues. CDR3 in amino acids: CASSRAYRDYEQYF. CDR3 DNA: TGCGCCAGCAGCCGAGCTTACCGGGACTACGAGCAGTACTTC.

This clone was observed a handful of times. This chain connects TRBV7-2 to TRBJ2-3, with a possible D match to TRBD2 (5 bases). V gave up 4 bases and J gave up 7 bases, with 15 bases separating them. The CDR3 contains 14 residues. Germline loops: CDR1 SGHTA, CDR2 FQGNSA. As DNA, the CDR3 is TGTGCCAGCAGCTCCCCGTGGACGGGGAATACGCAGTATTTT. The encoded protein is CASSSPWTGNTQYF. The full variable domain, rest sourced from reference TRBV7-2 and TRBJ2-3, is GAGVSQSPSNKVTEKGKDVELRCDPISGHTALYWYRQSLGQGLEFLIYFQGNSAPDKSGLPSDRFSAERTGGSVSTLTIQRTQQEDSAVYLCASSSPWTGNTQYFGPGTRLTVL.

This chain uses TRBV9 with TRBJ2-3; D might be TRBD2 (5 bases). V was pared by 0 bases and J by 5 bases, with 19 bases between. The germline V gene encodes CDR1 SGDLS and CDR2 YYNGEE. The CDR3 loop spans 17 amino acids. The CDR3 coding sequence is TGTGCCAGCAGCGTAGTAGCCGGGGAAGAACGAGAAGATACGCAGTATTTT. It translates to CASSVVAGEEREDTQYF.

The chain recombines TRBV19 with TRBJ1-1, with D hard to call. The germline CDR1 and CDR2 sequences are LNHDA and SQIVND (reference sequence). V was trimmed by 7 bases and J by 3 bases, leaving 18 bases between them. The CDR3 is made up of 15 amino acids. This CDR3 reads CASTPPGYEDTEAFF. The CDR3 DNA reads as TGTGCCAGTACCCCGCCGGGGTACGAGGACACTGAAGCTTTCTTT.

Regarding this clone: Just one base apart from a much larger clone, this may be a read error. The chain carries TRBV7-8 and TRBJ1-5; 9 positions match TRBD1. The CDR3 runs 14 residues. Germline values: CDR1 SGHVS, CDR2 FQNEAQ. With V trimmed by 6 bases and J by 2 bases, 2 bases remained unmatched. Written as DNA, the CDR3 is TGTGCCAGCAGACGGACAGGGGGCAATCAGCCCCAGCATTTT. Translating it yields CASRRTGGNQPQHF.

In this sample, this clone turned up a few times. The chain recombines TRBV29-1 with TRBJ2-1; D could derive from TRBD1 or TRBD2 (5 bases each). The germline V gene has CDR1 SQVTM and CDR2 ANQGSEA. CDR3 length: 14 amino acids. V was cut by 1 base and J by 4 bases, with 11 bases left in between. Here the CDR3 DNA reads TGCAGCGTTGAAGCAGGGCCGGGGTACAATGAGCAGTTCTTC. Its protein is CSVEAGPGYNEQFF.

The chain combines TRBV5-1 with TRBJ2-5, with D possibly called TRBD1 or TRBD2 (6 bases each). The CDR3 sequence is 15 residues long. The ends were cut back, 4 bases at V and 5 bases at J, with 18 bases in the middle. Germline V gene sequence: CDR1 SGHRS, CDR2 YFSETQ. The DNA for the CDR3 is TGCGCCAGCAGCCCGGGGGCCGGGCCGGGGGAGACCCAGTACTTC. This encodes CASSPGAGPGETQYF.

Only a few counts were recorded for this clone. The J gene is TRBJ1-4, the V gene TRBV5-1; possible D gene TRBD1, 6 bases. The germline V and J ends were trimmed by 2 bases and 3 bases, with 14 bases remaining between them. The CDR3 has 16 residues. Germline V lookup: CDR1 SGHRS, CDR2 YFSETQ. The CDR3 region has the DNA TGCGCCAGCAGCTTAGGTCCAGGGGAGGCTAATGAAAAACTGTTTTTT. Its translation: CASSLGPGEANEKLFF. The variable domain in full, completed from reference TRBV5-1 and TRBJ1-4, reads KAGVTQTPRYLIKTRGQQVTLSCSPISGHRSVSWYQQTPGQGLQFLFEYFSETQRNKGNFPGRFSGRQFSNSRSEMNVSTLELGDSALYLCASSLGPGEANEKLFFGSGTQLSVL.